These 9 T cell receptor beta chains were all obtained from the same sample, sequenced in a study of regulatory T cells in long-lasting Graves disease. The TCR beta library used iRepertoire HTBI primers with Arm-PCR amplification of CDR3. TCRdb reprocessed the multiplex PCR reads via MiXCR and lists one record per CDR3 protein. In the table there are hundreds of thousands of distinct CDR3 sequences, 16% of which are singletons. Time point specified: newly diagnosed GD, antithyroid drugs for less than 3 months. From RNA extracted from PBMCs, the TCR library was made. This sample was also put to use in a study of T cells in Graves' hyperthyroidism and ophthalmopathy.

Specimen: peripheral blood mononuclear cells (PBMCs), collected at new diagnosis, from a patient treated with antithyroid drugs. The receptors derive from a man aged 35 to 55 with Graves disease.

This clonotype was picked up many times. V usage is TRBV7-9 and J usage is TRBJ2-3; unclear D gene. Germline V gene data show CDR1 as SEHNR and CDR2 as FQNEAQ (reference sequence). The CDR3 has 15 amino acids. V shed 0 bases and J shed 0 bases, with 7 bases lying between them. The CDR3, as DNA: TGTGCCAGCAGCTTAGCCGCGACTAGCACAGATACGCAGTATTTT. This translates into CASSLAATSTDTQYF. Filled out from reference TRBV7-9 and TRBJ2-3, the complete variable domain reads DTGVSQNPRHKITKRGQNVTFRCDPISEHNRLYWYRQTLGQGPEFLTYFQNEAQLEKSRLLSDRFSAERPKGSFSTLEIQRTEQGDSAMYLCASSLAATSTDTQYFGPGTRLTVL.

The J gene is TRBJ1-2, the V gene TRBV12-3 or TRBV12-4; D is uncertain. The CDR3 consists of 16 residues. V lost 4 bases and J 4 bases, leaving 19 bases between the germline ends. The DNA for the CDR3 is TGTGCCAGCAGTTCCCATTATAGTGGAGCAAGCTATGGCTACACCTTC. It codes for CASSSHYSGASYGYTF.

In this sample, this clonotype turned up a few times. This chain joins TRBV18 and TRBJ2-7; unclear D gene. The CDR3 loop spans 14 amino acids. From germline, CDR1 is KGHSH and CDR2 LQKENI. V lost 1 base, J lost 2 bases, and 9 bases lay in between. The CDR3 nucleotides are TGTGCCAGCTCACCACAAGTTCAAACCTACGAGCAGTACTTC. This sequence encodes CASSPQVQTYEQYF.

This clonotype was picked up many times. The chain links TRBV2 to TRBJ2-3; 7 nucleotides align to TRBD2. Looked up from germline, CDR1 is SNHLY and CDR2 is FYNNEI. This CDR3 is built from 13 residues. The junction had 8 bases not matched to a gene; V was cut back by 8 bases and J by 6 bases. CDR3 residues: CASSTSNRDTQYF. CDR3 nucleotide sequence: TGTGCCAGCTCGACTAGCAACAGGGATACGCAGTATTTT.

The genes are TRBV7-2 and TRBJ1-4; 9 nucleotides align to TRBD1. The J segment lost 7 bases and the V segment lost 4 bases, leaving 4 bases of the junction unmatched. Germline CDR1 and CDR2: SGHTA and FQGNSA. The CDR3 covers 14 residues. CDR3 sequence (DNA): TGTGCCAGCAGCTACAGGGGGCGTGTTGAAAAACTGTTTTTT. It yields the protein CASSYRGRVEKLFF.

The gene calls are TRBV12-3 or TRBV12-4 and TRBJ1-3; 7 bases match TRBD1. Trimming took 10 bases from V and 2 from J; bases not matched to a gene: 11. CDR3 length: 15 residues. CDR3 nucleotide sequence: TGTGCCACCAACCCCAGGCAGGGGGCTGGAAACACCATATATTTT. Protein sequence: CATNPRQGAGNTIYF.

This clonotype was detected ten times or more. This chain uses TRBV7-9 with TRBJ2-1; the D is unclear. This CDR3 region has 13 residues. Trimming left V 3 bases short and J 3 bases short, with 6 bases between. Germline loops: CDR1 SEHNR, CDR2 FQNEAQ (reference sequence). The CDR3 DNA sequence: TGTGCCAGCAGCTTGGGATTCTACAATGAGCAGTTCTTC. It specifies CASSLGFYNEQFF. The full variable domain, completed using reference TRBV7-9 and TRBJ2-1, is DTGVSQNPRHKITKRGQNVTFRCDPISEHNRLYWYRQTLGQGPEFLTYFQNEAQLEKSRLLSDRFSAERPKGSFSTLEIQRTEQGDSAMYLCASSLGFYNEQFFGPGTRLTVL.

The rearrangement links TRBV18 to TRBJ2-1; D is ambiguous. Trimming left V 4 bases short and J 8 bases short, with 21 bases between. The CDR3 is made up of 16 amino acids. Germline values: CDR1 KGHSH, CDR2 LQKENI. The CDR3 is CASSLTRVPNVDEQFF. The CDR3 nucleotides are TGTGCCAGCTCACTTACCCGGGTCCCCAACGTCGATGAGCAGTTCTTC.

In its sample, this clonotype was seen many times. This chain links TRBV12-3 or TRBV12-4 with TRBJ1-1; TRBD1 matches 9 bases. Losses at the gene ends were 5 bases for V and 6 bases for J; bases not matched to a gene: 10. The CDR3 runs 15 residues. CDR3 sequence reads: CASSPWTGESPEAFF. The CDR3 coding sequence is TGTGCCAGCAGTCCCTGGACAGGGGAGTCCCCTGAAGCTTTCTTT.